The 17 T cell receptor beta chains in this list originate from one sample, sequenced in a study of blood T cell repertoires in COVID-19. TCRdb keeps only in-frame clones here, not all; method: immunoSEQ multiplex PCR. The sample contains approximately 300,000 clones, over 75% of which appear only once. The sequenced material came from peripheral blood. The receptors originated from a woman aged 45 to 65 with active or convalescent COVID-19.

The table lists this clone with a count of one. The chain carries TRBV7-2 and TRBJ2-5; unclear D gene. The V end was cut by 1 base, the J end by 4 bases, with 7 bases between. The CDR3 loop spans 13 amino acids. CDR1 SGHTA and CDR2 FQGNSA come from the germline V gene. The CDR3 reads CASSLGQVETQYF. For the CDR3, the DNA is TGTGCCAGCAGCTTAGGTCAGGTAGAGACCCAGTACTTC.

The V call is TRBV7-3, the J call TRBJ2-1; no clear D gene. This CDR3 has 15 residues. CDR1 SGHTA and CDR2 FQGTGA come from the germline V gene. V was pared by 5 bases and J by 4 bases, with 15 bases between. CDR3 DNA: TGTGCCAGCAGCCCTTATGAGAGTGGTTACAATGAGCAGTTCTTC. This sequence encodes CASSPYESGYNEQFF.

The chain links TRBV9 to TRBJ2-7; 12 bases are a match to TRBD1. The CDR3 sequence is 15 residues long. Germline-derived CDR1 and CDR2 are SGDLS and YYNGEE. V was pared by 4 bases and J by 10 bases, with 12 bases of the junction left unmatched. CDR3 region: CASSPGTGGPLRQYF. CDR3 sequence (DNA): TGTGCCAGCAGCCCCGGGACAGGGGGCCCCCTGAGACAGTACTTC. The full variable domain, with the rest looked up from reference TRBV9 and TRBJ2-7, is DSGVTQTPKHLITATGQRVTLRCSPRSGDLSVYWYQQSLDQGLQFLIQYYNGEERAKGNILERFSAQQFPDLHSELNLSSLELGDSALYFCASSPGTGGPLRQYFGPGTRLTVT.

The rearrangement links TRBV7-9 to TRBJ2-5; 7 bases align to TRBD1. Germline V gene sequence: CDR1 SEHNR, CDR2 FQNEAQ (reference sequence). The CDR3 sequence is 13 residues long. The V segment lost 5 bases and the J segment 2 bases; nucleotides outside the gene matches: 2. In DNA, the CDR3 is TGTGCCAGCAGCCCACAGGGGCAAGAGACCCAGTACTTC. Protein sequence: CASSPQGQETQYF. Based on the CDR3 plus reference TRBV7-9 and TRBJ2-5, the full variable domain is DTGVSQNPRHKITKRGQNVTFRCDPISEHNRLYWYRQTLGQGPEFLTYFQNEAQLEKSRLLSDRFSAERPKGSFSTLEIQRTEQGDSAMYLCASSPQGQETQYFGPGTRLLVL.

The table lists this clone with a count of one. V and J are TRBV7-9 and TRBJ2-5; 9 nucleotides agree with TRBD2. CDR3 length: 15 amino acids. Germline V gene lookup returns CDR1 SEHNR and CDR2 FQNEAQ (reference sequence). Losses at the gene ends were 6 bases for V and 3 bases for J; bases not matched to a gene: 8. DNA of the CDR3: TGTGCCAGCAGTTTCCCGACTAGCGGTGAAGAGACCCAGTACTTC. It codes for CASSFPTSGEETQYF.

This CDR3 is CASSWVTGYYEQYF. For the CDR3, the DNA is TGTGCCAGCAGCTGGGTGACAGGTTACTACGAGCAGTACTTC. The chain combines TRBV5-5 with TRBJ2-7; a possible D gene is TRBD1 (6 bases). V was clipped by 3 bases and J by 3 bases, with 13 bases between them. This CDR3 has 14 residues. CDR1 is SGHKS, CDR2 YYEKEE, per germline (reference sequence). The whole variable domain, remainder taken from reference TRBV5-5 and TRBJ2-7, is DAGVTQSPTHLIKTRGQQVTLRCSPISGHKSVSWYQQVLGQGPQFIFQYYEKEERGRGNFPDRFSARQFPNYSSELNVNALLLGDSALYLCASSWVTGYYEQYFGPGTRLTVT.

CDR3 loop: CASSRQGNGNQPQHF. CDR3 in DNA: TGTGCCAGTAGCCGACAGGGAAATGGCAATCAGCCCCAGCATTTT. The chain uses TRBV19 and TRBJ1-5; TRBD1 matches 7 bases. Germline CDR1 and CDR2: LNHDA and SQIVND (reference sequence). Trimming took 6 bases from V and 2 from J; bases not matched to a gene: 7. This CDR3 is 15 amino acids long.

V is TRBV24-1 and J is TRBJ2-5, with D perhaps TRBD1 (6 bases). The germline V and J ends were trimmed by 1 base and 5 bases, with 10 bases remaining between them. There are 14 residues in the CDR3. Germline values: CDR1 KGHDR, CDR2 SFDVKD. Here the CDR3 DNA reads TGTGCCACCAGTGATTTCCTCCAGGGGGAGACCCAGTACTTC. Its protein product is CATSDFLQGETQYF.

V gene TRBV18 combines with J gene TRBJ2-7; 9 bases agree with TRBD2. Germline CDR1 and CDR2: KGHSH and LQKENI. The CDR3 runs 14 residues. Unmatched junction bases numbered 4, after V lost 5 bases and J lost 2 bases. This CDR3 reads CASSELAGAYEQYF. For the CDR3, the DNA is TGTGCCAGCTCAGAATTAGCGGGGGCCTACGAGCAGTACTTC.

This chain links TRBV16 with TRBJ1-1, with TRBD1 as a possible D gene (6 bases). V lost 4 bases, J lost 4 bases, and 13 bases lay in between. The length of the CDR3 is 14 residues. Germline V gene data show CDR1 as KGHSY and CDR2 as FQNENV. CDR3 amino acids: CASSPAGAFTEAFF. The CDR3 bases are TGTGCCAGCAGCCCTGCGGGGGCGTTCACTGAAGCTTTCTTT. The whole variable domain, filled in from reference TRBV16 and TRBJ1-1, reads GEEVAQTPKHLVRGEGQKAKLYCAPIKGHSYVFWYQQVLKNEFKFLISFQNENVFDETGMPKERFSAKCLPNSPCSLEIQATKLEDSAVYFCASSPAGAFTEAFFGQGTRLTVV.

The chain joins TRBV27 to TRBJ2-1; 13 bases agree with TRBD2. Germline V gene sequence: CDR1 MNHEY, CDR2 SMNVEV (reference sequence). The V and J ends lost 5 bases and 0 bases, in that order; junction bases with no gene match: 7. This CDR3 is 18 amino acids long. CDR3 nucleotide sequence: TGTGCCAGCAGTCCGGGACTAGCGGGAACGAGCTCCTACAATGAGCAGTTCTTC. As protein: CASSPGLAGTSSYNEQFF.

The chain has TRBV6-5 and TRBJ2-3; perhaps TRBD2 as D (7 bases). Trimming left V 8 bases short and J 1 base short, with 13 bases between. This CDR3 region has 14 residues. Germline V gene sequence: CDR1 MNHEY, CDR2 SVGAGI. The CDR3 coding sequence is TGTGCCAGCGCTTCGGGGGGCGGCACAGATACGCAGTATTTT. Its translation is CASASGGGTDTQYF.

J is TRBJ2-2 and V is TRBV24-1; TRBD2 matches at 13 bases. The ends lost 5 bases at V and 3 bases at J; junction bases unmatched: 2. The length of the CDR3 is 16 residues. CDR1 and CDR2 from the germline V gene are KGHDR and SFDVKD. CDR3 coding DNA: TGTGCCACCAGTGCCGGACTAGCGGGGGACACCGGGGAGCTGTTTTTT. Protein sequence: CATSAGLAGDTGELFF.

This chain uses TRBV5-1 with TRBJ2-5; 8 bases match TRBD2. J was trimmed by 5 bases and V by 0 bases; bases with no gene match: 12. The V gene's germline CDR1 is SGHRS and CDR2 YFSETQ. CDR3 size: 17 residues. CDR3 DNA sequence: TGCGCCAGCAGCTTGGCCACGGTAGCGGGGCAGTGGGAGACCCAGTACTTC. This gives the protein CASSLATVAGQWETQYF.

The V gene is TRBV10-2, the J gene TRBJ2-2; D may be TRBD1 (6 bases). Germline V gene data show CDR1 as WSHSY and CDR2 as SAAADI. The V and J ends lost 5 bases and 4 bases respectively, with 14 bases between them. The CDR3 extends over 15 amino acids. This chain's CDR3 is CASSLDSPRTGELFF. CDR3 nucleotide sequence: TGCGCCAGCAGTTTGGACAGCCCTCGCACCGGGGAGCTGTTTTTT.

This clone was seen a single time. V usage is TRBV7-2 and J usage is TRBJ1-4; 9 positions match TRBD1. Losses at the gene ends were 1 base for V and 8 bases for J; bases not matched to a gene: 5. Germline V CDR1 and CDR2: SGHTA, FQGNSA. The CDR3 totals 15 residues. Here the CDR3 DNA reads TGTGCCAGCAGCTTAGGGGGACAGGGAGGAGAAAAACTGTTTTTT. Its protein product is CASSLGGQGGEKLFF.

V is TRBV28 and J is TRBJ1-6; no firm D call. This CDR3 is built from 16 residues. Trimming cost V 2 bases and J 8 bases, with 16 bases left between them. The germline CDR1 and CDR2 sequences are MDHEN and SYDVKM. CDR3 DNA: TGTGCCAGCAGTTTAGATGCCTCCGGGAAGTATTCACCCCTCCACTTT. It translates to CASSLDASGKYSPLHF. The whole variable domain, filled in from reference TRBV28 and TRBJ1-6, reads DVKVTQSSRYLVKRTGEKVFLECVQDMDHENMFWYRQDPGLGLRLIYFSYDVKMKEKGDIPEGYSVSREKKERFSLILESASTNQTSMYLCASSLDASGKYSPLHFGNGTRLTVT.